Shown below are 4 T cell receptor beta chains from a single sample sequenced in a study of vaccination and CD4 T cells after COVID-19. As for treatment: roughly 11-day PBMC culture with coronavirus spike peptide pools or control peptides (ViraFEST assay). Sequencing of cultured CD4+ T cell DNA used the Oncomine TCR Beta short-read assay. TCRdb independently ran MiXCR on the PCR reads; one entry per CDR3 protein. The table lists about 19,000 distinct CDR3 sequences, around 80% of them singletons, with roughly 15% in the top ten. These receptors are not linked to any known antigen. This sample comprised CD4+ T cells from blood, cultured in vitro, obtained after SARS-CoV-2 vaccination. All receptors come from a human donor who received a COVID-19 vaccine.

V gene TRBV19 combines with J gene TRBJ1-4, with D unclear. Germline lookup yields CDR1 LNHDA and CDR2 SQIVND (reference sequence). The CDR3 length is 15 residues. V lost 3 bases and J lost 6, with 14 bases in between. The CDR3 region has the DNA TGTGCCAGTAGTATTCCCACCGGGCAGTATGAAAAACTGTTTTTT. It encodes CASSIPTGQYEKLFF.

This chain links TRBV6-5 with TRBJ2-2; TRBD2 is a possible D gene (5 bases). This CDR3 region has 15 residues. The germline CDR1 and CDR2 sequences are MNHEY and SVGAGI. V lost 0 bases and J 3 bases, leaving 8 bases between the germline ends. The CDR3 DNA follows: TGTGCCAGCAGTTACTCTGGACTCCACACCGGGGAGCTGTTTTTT. It specifies CASSYSGLHTGELFF.

The J gene is TRBJ1-5, the V gene TRBV18; possible D gene TRBD1, 6 bases. The CDR3 spans 16 residues. CDR1 and CDR2 (germline): KGHSH, LQKENI. V was pared by 3 bases and J by 5 bases, with 17 bases between. The CDR3 DNA reads TGTGCCAGCTCACCGCCGGGGGGGGGGGCGGATCAGCCCCAGCATTTT. Its translation: CASSPPGGGADQPQHF. Supplemented by reference TRBV18 and TRBJ1-5, the full variable domain reads NAGVMQNPRHLVRRRGQEARLRCSPMKGHSHVYWYRQLPEEGLKFMVYLQKENIIDESGMPKERFSAEFPKEGPSILRIQQVVRGDSAAYFCASSPPGGGADQPQHFGDGTRLSIL.

The V gene is TRBV20-1, the J gene TRBJ1-6; D perhaps matches TRBD1 (6 bases). Looked up from germline, CDR1 is DFQATT and CDR2 is SNEGSKA (reference sequence). The V end lost 2 bases, the J end lost 5 bases, and 16 bases lay between the germline ends. The CDR3 is 16 amino acids. CDR3 in DNA: TGCAGTGCTAGAATGGGGGGCAGGGATGATAATTCACCCCTCCACTTT. Encoded protein: CSARMGGRDDNSPLHF.